The 6 T cell receptor beta chains reported below all come from one sample, sequenced in a study of brain T cells in children with intractable seizures. This table comes from immunoSEQ multiplex PCR, and its TCRdb copy is limited to in-frame clones, with some not included. The table has hundreds of thousands of clones, approximately 93% seen once. Time point here: blood from clinic visit 5 months post-surgery; TSC patient then seizure free. Specimen: peripheral blood, collected roughly 5 months after surgery. The receptor set was obtained from a boy under two years old with tuberous sclerosis and intractable seizures.

The chain joins TRBV7-2 to TRBJ2-3; possible D gene TRBD1, 6 bases. CDR3 size: 14 residues. Germline CDR1 and CDR2: SGHTA and FQGNSA. Trimming took 5 bases from V and 3 from J, leaving 12 bases between them. The CDR3: CASSPYQGTDTQYF. CDR3 nucleotide sequence: TGTGCCAGCAGCCCGTACCAGGGGACAGATACGCAGTATTTT.

This rearrangement joins TRBV11-2 to TRBJ2-1; D not certain. The CDR3 runs 13 residues. The V end lost 3 bases, the J end lost 7 bases, and 10 bases lay between the germline ends. Germline lookup yields CDR1 SGHAT and CDR2 FQNNGV. CDR3 loop: CASSFGSPNEQFF. CDR3 bases: TGTGCCAGCAGCTTCGGATCCCCAAATGAGCAGTTCTTC.

This chain links TRBV6-5 with TRBJ2-7, with 7 bases that match TRBD2. The CDR3 runs to 14 residues. Losses at the gene ends were 5 bases for V and 3 bases for J; bases not matched to a gene: 7. The V gene's germline CDR1 is MNHEY and CDR2 SVGAGI. Here the CDR3 reads CASSPGRVNYEQYF. The CDR3 DNA follows: TGTGCCAGCAGTCCAGGGAGGGTGAACTACGAGCAGTACTTC.

The V gene is TRBV7-9, the J gene TRBJ1-1; D ambiguous. This CDR3 spans 12 amino acids. Germline-derived CDR1 and CDR2 are SEHNR and FQNEAQ (reference sequence). The germline V and J ends were trimmed by 3 bases and 3 bases, with 5 bases remaining between them. The chain's CDR3 is CASSFQYTEAFF. The CDR3 DNA sequence: TGTGCCAGCAGCTTTCAGTACACTGAAGCTTTCTTT.

The V gene is TRBV18, the J gene TRBJ2-7; TRBD1 agrees at 8 bases. CDR1 is KGHSH and CDR2 is LQKENI in the germline V gene. Trimming cost V 2 bases and J 2 bases; bases outside gene matches: 8. This CDR3 is 16 amino acids long. The CDR3 nucleotides are TGTGCCAGCTCACCAGTCAGGGGGCTACGGGCCTACGAGCAGTACTTC. Amino acids: CASSPVRGLRAYEQYF.

This clone was seen a single time. V usage is TRBV28 and J usage is TRBJ2-3; maybe TRBD2 (5 bases). Trimming pared 3 bases from V and 5 bases from J, leaving 9 bases between. The CDR3 runs to 13 residues. The V gene's germline CDR1 is MDHEN and CDR2 SYDVKM. The CDR3 reads CASSFATRDTQYF. The CDR3, as DNA: TGTGCCAGCAGTTTTGCAACTAGAGATACGCAGTATTTT.